This paragraph reports one TCR beta chain. The antigen is not known. The data were obtained in a study of blood T cells in healthy people across ages. Study observations and caveats: More naive CD4+ cells and higher diversity marked long-lived donors relative to aged donors.

Through a sample-barcoded 5' primer and a J-beta primer mix, a second PCR was run for about 7 to 12 cycles. TCRdb re-called the 5' RACE reads with MiXCR, one entry per CDR3 protein. Among some 710,000 distinct CDR3 sequences, 46% were seen once, and the ten largest hold less than 20%. This clonotype was sampled from a man older than 75 in good health. The sequencing input was blood.

This chain's CDR3 is CASSLSLAGVPGTQYF. For the CDR3, the DNA is TGTGCCAGCAGTTTATCGCTAGCGGGAGTTCCAGGGACCCAGTACTTC. The rearrangement uses TRBV12-3 or TRBV12-4 and TRBJ2-7; 10 nucleotides line up with TRBD2. Near its end, the DNA agrees better with TRBJ2-5, so the J call may be wrong. The length of the CDR3 is 16 residues.